These 9 T cell receptor beta chains came from one sample sequenced in a study of blood T cells in healthy people across ages. Then a second PCR, running roughly 6 to 11 cycles, was carried out with a sample-barcoded 5' primer and a J-beta primer mix. TCRdb re-called the 5' RACE reads through MiXCR, storing one row per CDR3 protein. The profile shows just under 900,000 distinct CDR3 sequences, around 28% of them singletons. The sample taken for sequencing was blood. The receptors here all came from a woman older than 75 in good health.

This clonotype has a count of ten or more. The J gene is TRBJ2-5, the V gene TRBV7-9; 12 nucleotides agree with TRBD2. This CDR3 contains 16 residues. V shed 4 bases and J 2 bases; nucleotides not matched to a gene: 5. The V gene's germline CDR1 is SEHNR and CDR2 FQNEAQ (reference sequence). CDR3 amino acids: CASSSRLAGVQETQYF. The CDR3 coding sequence is TGTGCCAGCAGCTCCCGACTAGCGGGGGTTCAAGAGACCCAGTACTTC.

Ten or more counts support this clonotype. The chain links TRBV6-1 to TRBJ2-3; 7 nucleotides align to TRBD2. There are 15 residues in the CDR3. The junction had 9 bases not matched to a gene; V was cut back by 7 bases and J by 2 bases. Per the germline V gene, CDR1 is MNHNS and CDR2 is SASEGT. CDR3 sequence: CASMYSGDLTDTQYF. The CDR3 region has the DNA TGTGCCAGCATGTACAGCGGGGACCTCACAGATACGCAGTATTTT.

This chain joins TRBV20-1 and TRBJ1-2, with 8 bases identical to TRBD1. The CDR3 totals 15 residues. Germline CDR1 reads DFQATT; CDR2 reads SNEGSKA (reference sequence). Losses at the gene ends were 7 bases for V and 3 bases for J; bases not matched to a gene: 13. This CDR3 reads CSVYNPTGADYGYTF. CDR3 sequence (DNA): TGCAGTGTATACAACCCGACAGGGGCAGACTATGGCTACACCTTC.

This clonotype was seen only a few times. The genes are TRBV9 and TRBJ2-5; 13 bases align to TRBD2. From germline, CDR1 is SGDLS and CDR2 YYNGEE. The CDR3 has 14 amino acids. The trim removed 5 bases at V and 11 bases at J, leaving 9 bases unmatched. DNA for the CDR3: TGTGCCAGCAGTAGACTAGCGGGGGGAAATGAGCAGTACTTC. Its protein is CASSRLAGGNEQYF.

Points on this clonotype: A much larger clone differs by one base, so this may be a read error. The chain couples TRBV6-2 or TRBV6-3 to TRBJ1-1; the D gene is possibly TRBD1 (6 bases). The CDR3 consists of 14 residues. Germline CDR1 MNHEY, CDR2 SVGEGT. The V end was cut by 2 bases, the J end by 1 base, with 8 bases between. In DNA form, the CDR3 reads TGTGCCAGCAGTTACCCGACAGGGAACACTGAAGCTTTCTTT. Amino acid sequence: CASSYPTGNTEAFF.

This clonotype was recorded many times. The chain employs TRBV6-1 and TRBJ1-2; D gene uncertain. The germline V gene has CDR1 MNHNS and CDR2 SASEGT. The CDR3 length is 12 residues. V lost 3 bases, J lost 1 base, and 3 bases lay in between. The CDR3: CASSERNYGYTF. The CDR3 nucleotides read TGTGCCAGCAGTGAGCGTAACTATGGCTACACCTTC.

Worth noting for this clonotype: This may be a read error: a much more frequent sequence differs by one nucleotide. The V call is TRBV6-2 or TRBV6-3, the J call TRBJ2-3; D might be TRBD2 (6 bases). This CDR3 contains 17 residues. Germline lookup yields CDR1 MNHEY and CDR2 SVGEGT. In DNA, the CDR3 is TGTGCCCGCAGTACCGGGAGTAGCGGATATAGCACAGATACGCAGTATTTT. Translation: CARSTGSSGYSTDTQYF.

This clonotype was observed many times. The chain recombines TRBV21-1 with TRBJ2-3; the table assigns TRBD1, which was not confirmed against the DNA. TRBV21-1 is given as a pseudogene. The CDR3 contains 16 residues. The CDR3 loop reads CASSKNPGTGGYTQYF. In DNA, the CDR3 is TGTGCCAGCAGCAAAAACCCCGGGACAGGCGGTTATACGCAGTATTTT.

This rearrangement joins TRBV29-1 to TRBJ2-7, with TRBD1 identical over 10 bases. Looked up from germline, CDR1 is SQVTM and CDR2 is ANQGSEA. This CDR3 comprises 12 residues. V was clipped by 6 bases and J by 7 bases; unmatched bases: 6. The DNA for the CDR3 is TGCAGCGTAAGACAGGGGGCTTATGAGCAGTACTTC. Translating it yields CSVRQGAYEQYF.